This T cell receptor beta chain was recorded in a study of blood T cell repertoires in COVID-19. This CDR3 contains 14 residues. The V end lost 2 bases, the J end lost 2 bases, and 5 bases lay between the germline ends. Germline CDR1 SGDLS, CDR2 YYNGEE. Produced via immunoSEQ multiplex PCR; TCRdb's table is partial and in-frame only. Seen here are around 370,000 clones, almost 90% observed once, and the top ten hold 7% to 8%. The sample consisted of peripheral blood. The receptor comes from a woman between 70 and 85 years old with COVID-19, enrolled during active disease. The V and J genes are TRBV9 and TRBJ2-6; no clear D. In DNA form, the CDR3 reads TGTGCCAGCAGCGTTCTAGCTGGGGCCAACGTCCTGACTTTC. This gives the protein CASSVLAGANVLTF.